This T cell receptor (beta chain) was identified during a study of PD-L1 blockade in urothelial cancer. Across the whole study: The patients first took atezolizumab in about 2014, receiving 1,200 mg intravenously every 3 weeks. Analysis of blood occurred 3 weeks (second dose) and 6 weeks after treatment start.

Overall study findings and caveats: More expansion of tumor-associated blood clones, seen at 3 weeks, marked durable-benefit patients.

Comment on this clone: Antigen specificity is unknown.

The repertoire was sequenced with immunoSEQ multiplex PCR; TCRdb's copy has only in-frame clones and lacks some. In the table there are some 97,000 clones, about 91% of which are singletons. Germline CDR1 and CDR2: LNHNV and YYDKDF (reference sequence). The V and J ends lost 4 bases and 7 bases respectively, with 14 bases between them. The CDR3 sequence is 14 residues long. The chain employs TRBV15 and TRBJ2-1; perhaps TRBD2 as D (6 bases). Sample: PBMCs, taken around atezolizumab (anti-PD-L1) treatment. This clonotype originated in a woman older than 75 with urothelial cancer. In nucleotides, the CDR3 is TGTGCCACCAGCATGGGGGGAGACTTGAATGAGCAGTTCTTC. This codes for CATSMGGDLNEQFF.